Presented here are 11 T cell receptor beta chains from one specimen sequenced in a study of blood T cells in healthy people across ages. With a J-beta primer mix and a sample-barcoded 5' primer, a second PCR ran about 7 to 11 cycles. TCRdb reprocessed the 5' RACE reads with MiXCR, giving one entry per CDR3 protein. The sample contains about 970,000 distinct CDR3 sequences, roughly half of which appear only once. Input material: blood. These receptor sequences come from a woman aged 55-69 years in good health.

This chain links TRBV12-3 or TRBV12-4 with TRBJ2-3; TRBD2 agrees at 11 bases. The ends lost 5 bases at V and 4 bases at J; junction bases unmatched: 11. There are 17 residues in the CDR3. DNA of the CDR3: TGTGCCAGCAGTAAAAAAAAACTAGCGGGAGTCCCAGATACGCAGTATTTT. The encoded protein is CASSKKKLAGVPDTQYF.

This sequence joins TRBV29-1 and TRBJ2-7; D is ambiguous. V was clipped by 7 bases and J by 2 bases, with 12 bases between them. Germline values: CDR1 SQVTM, CDR2 ANQGSEA. The CDR3 totals 12 residues. The CDR3 nucleotides are TGCAGCGCTTTAAGGGATCCCTACGAGCAGTACTTC. Protein: CSALRDPYEQYF.

The rearrangement uses TRBV5-1 and TRBJ1-1, with a possible D match to TRBD1 (5 bases). V was shortened by 4 bases and J by 6 bases, with 19 bases between the two germline ends. This CDR3 contains 15 residues. Germline CDR1 reads SGHRS; CDR2 reads YFSETQ. The CDR3 sequence: CASSVQVGDVSEAFF. The CDR3 coding sequence is TGCGCCAGCAGCGTACAGGTTGGAGACGTCTCTGAAGCTTTCTTT.

This chain connects TRBV12-3 or TRBV12-4 to TRBJ1-5, with TRBD1 as a possible D gene (5 bases). The V end was cut by 6 bases, the J end by 5 bases, with 14 bases between. The CDR3 extends over 14 amino acids. CDR3 in DNA: TGTGCCAGCAGCCGGGGGGGGAGTTATCAGCCCCAGCATTTT. Translation gives CASSRGGSYQPQHF.

DNA for the CDR3: TGCGCCAGCAGCTTGGAGGACAGGGTTACCGACAATGAGCAGTTCTTC. Amino acid sequence: CASSLEDRVTDNEQFF. The V gene is TRBV5-1, the J gene TRBJ2-1; 8 nucleotides match TRBD1. Germline V gives CDR1 SGHRS, CDR2 YFSETQ. The CDR3 spans 16 residues. J lost 5 bases, V lost 0 bases, and 7 bases had no gene match.

This rearrangement joins TRBV4-3 to TRBJ1-5, with D tentatively TRBD1 (5 bases). From germline, CDR1 is LGHNA and CDR2 YSLEER. CDR3 size: 17 residues. V gave up 0 bases and J gave up 7 bases, with 19 bases separating them. The CDR3 reads CASSQEEGPLNSQPQHF. The CDR3, as DNA: TGCGCCAGCAGCCAAGAAGAGGGACCTCTAAACAGCCAGCCCCAGCATTTT.

This clonotype was counted a few times. This chain joins TRBV27 and TRBJ2-1, with TRBD2 matching 9 bases. V lost 7 bases to trimming and J lost 0 bases; unmatched junction nucleotides: 4. Per germline, CDR1 MNHEY and CDR2 SMNVEV (reference sequence). The CDR3 has 15 residues. Here the CDR3 DNA reads TGTGCCAGCATAGCGCGGGAGGGCTCCTACAATGAGCAGTTCTTC. The encoded protein is CASIAREGSYNEQFF.

V is TRBV2 and J is TRBJ1-1; 8 bases are shared with TRBD1. V lost 8 bases to trimming and J lost 13 bases; unmatched junction nucleotides: 18. This CDR3 is 14 amino acids long. Per the germline V gene, CDR1 is SNHLY and CDR2 is FYNNEI. Here the CDR3 reads CASDLGQDFFGDFF. DNA for the CDR3: TGTGCCAGCGACCTGGGACAGGATTTTTTTGGAGATTTCTTT.

This clonotype was detected once. One end of the junction varies from germline; a read error may be responsible. The chain recombines TRBV15 with TRBJ1-5, with D unclear. Germline V lookup: CDR1 LNHNV, CDR2 YYDKDF (reference sequence). CDR3 length: 14 amino acids. CDR3 sequence reads: CATGRDGGNQPQHF. The CDR3 bases are TGTGCCACCGGCAGAGATGGAGGGAATCAGCCCCAGCATTTT.

This clonotype was found a few times. The chain joins TRBV20-1 to TRBJ2-5; 7 nucleotides align to TRBD1. The V and J ends lost 5 bases and 2 bases, in that order; junction bases with no gene match: 11. This CDR3 is built from 15 residues. Germline V CDR1 and CDR2: DFQATT, SNEGSKA (reference sequence). The CDR3 nucleotides are TGCAGTGCTGATGAATGGGACAGCTTTCAAGAGACCCAGTACTTC. Translation: CSADEWDSFQETQYF.

This clonotype has only one observation. The chain recombines TRBV2 with TRBJ2-3; D might be TRBD1 (5 bases). The CDR3 is 16 residues long. With 6 bases removed from V and 1 base from J, the gap between germline ends came to 17 bases. Germline lookup yields CDR1 SNHLY and CDR2 FYNNEI. The CDR3, as DNA: TGTGCCAGCAGACTGGACATTTCAAGGGGCACAGATACGCAGTATTTT. This codes for CASRLDISRGTDTQYF.